Listed below are T cell receptor beta chains from one sample, sequenced in a study of regulatory T cells in long-lasting Graves disease. Each CDR3 protein is one row after TCRdb ran MiXCR on the multiplex PCR reads. The data show 530,000 or so distinct CDR3 sequences, 15% to 20% seen once. This sample was shared with a second study, whose subject was T cells in Graves' hyperthyroidism and ophthalmopathy.

The source material was peripheral blood mononuclear cells (PBMCs), sampled at new diagnosis, from a patient treated with antithyroid drugs. The receptors were gathered from a young man with Graves disease. Both conserved end residues are part of each CDR3. A D gene is named only where the DNA matches it firmly. Only some rows state a clone size, as once, few, many or a class for expanded clones.

D	V	J	size	CDR3	DNA
-	TRBV6-1	TRBJ2-3	-	CASSPRDGTSTDTQYF	TGTGCCAGCAGCCCCCGGGACGGGACTAGCACAGATACGCAGTATTTT
-	TRBV7-9	TRBJ2-7	many	CASSFGVFEQYF	TGTGCCAGCAGCTTCGGAGTTTTCGAGCAGTACTTC
TRBD1	TRBV5-1	TRBJ2-1	many	CASSQGQGAFEQFF	TGCGCCAGCAGCCAAGGACAGGGGGCGTTTGAGCAGTTCTTC
-	TRBV7-8	TRBJ2-7	few	CASSLATDEQYF	TGTGCCAGCAGCTTAGCGACGGACGAGCAGTACTTC
-	TRBV12-3/TRBV12-4	TRBJ2-7	many	CASSLDPLGSNEQYF	TGTGCCAGCAGTTTAGATCCACTAGGGTCAAACGAGCAGTACTTC
-	TRBV20-1	TRBJ2-1	many	CSALGLAGEQFF	TGCAGTGCGCTAGGCCTGGCGGGTGAGCAGTTCTTC
-	TRBV4-1	TRBJ1-2	-	CASSQTGSRAGYTF	TGCGCCAGCAGCCAGACGGGGTCGAGGGCTGGCTACACCTTC
TRBD1	TRBV11-1	TRBJ1-2	-	CASSLAPTGGLGGYTF	TGTGCCAGCAGCTTAGCCCCGACAGGGGGACTAGGAGGCTACACCTTC
-	TRBV20-1	TRBJ1-5	many	CSAQDFRDQPQHF	TGCAGTGCTCAGGACTTCCGAGATCAGCCCCAGCATTTT
TRBD1	TRBV6-5	TRBJ1-1	few	CASSWKDRDTEAFF	TGTGCCAGCAGTTGGAAGGACAGGGACACTGAAGCTTTCTTT
-	TRBV29-1	TRBJ1-2	many	CSVDRGANYGYTF	TGCAGCGTTGACCGGGGCGCGAACTATGGCTACACCTTC
-	TRBV7-9	TRBJ2-7	once	CASSPGVNEQYF	TGTGCCAGCAGCCCTGGGGTCAACGAGCAGTACTTC
TRBD2	TRBV18	TRBJ2-7	few	CASSPGLAQSYEQYF	TGTGCCAGCTCACCGGGACTAGCGCAATCCTACGAGCAGTACTTC
-	TRBV15	TRBJ1-6	few	CATSTGRRNINSPLHF	TGTGCCACCAGCACCGGTCGTAGGAACATTAATTCACCCCTCCACTTT
-	TRBV29-1	TRBJ2-5	-	CSVVYSQQETQYF	TGCAGCGTTGTGTACAGCCAACAAGAGACCCAGTACTTC
-	TRBV2	TRBJ1-1	-	CASSAAVNTEAFF	TGTGCCAGCAGCGCGGCAGTAAACACTGAAGCTTTCTTT
-	TRBV11-3	TRBJ2-3	many	CASSPDAGQNTQYF	TGTGCCAGCAGCCCCGACGCGGGGCAAAATACGCAGTATTTT
-	TRBV4-1	TRBJ1-5	-	CASSPRDTGLGYQPQHF	TGCGCCAGCAGCCCTCGGGACACCGGGCTAGGATATCAGCCCCAGCATTTT
TRBD2	TRBV4-1	TRBJ2-7	-	CASSQEAGVPYEQYF	TGCGCCAGCAGCCAAGAAGCGGGAGTCCCCTACGAGCAGTACTTC
-	TRBV6-2/TRBV6-3	TRBJ1-1	many	CASSSGGGGSTEAFF	TGTGCCAGCAGTTCTGGGGGTGGCGGGAGCACTGAAGCTTTCTTT
-	TRBV19	TRBJ1-1	-	CASSITGRNTEAFF	TGTGCCAGTAGTATCACAGGGAGAAACACTGAAGCTTTCTTT
-	TRBV2	TRBJ2-5	many	CASVLSGGATQETQYF	TGTGCCAGCGTGTTATCCGGCGGAGCGACTCAAGAGACCCAGTACTTC
TRBD2	TRBV12-3/TRBV12-4	TRBJ2-1	few	CASSSGTSGFSSSYNGQFF	TGTGCCAGCAGTTCCGGGACTAGCGGTTTTTCCTCCTCCTACAATGGGCAGTTCTTC
-	TRBV6-5	TRBJ2-7	many	CASSYSGMRRSSYEQYF	TGTGCCAGCAGTTACTCAGGGATGCGCCGATCCTCCTACGAGCAGTACTTC
TRBD2	TRBV11-2	TRBJ2-7	many	CASSMSKGTSSYEQYF	TGTGCCAGCAGCATGTCCAAGGGGACTAGCTCCTACGAGCAGTACTTC
-	TRBV28	TRBJ1-2	many	CASTQVGGYGYTF	TGTGCCAGCACCCAGGTGGGGGGCTATGGCTACACCTTC
-	TRBV5-6	TRBJ1-2	-	CASSQQGLNGYTF	TGTGCCAGCAGCCAACAGGGACTAAATGGCTACACCTTC
-	TRBV11-2	TRBJ2-5	many	CASSNSARRPQETQYF	TGTGCCAGCAGCAACTCAGCCCGGCGTCCACAAGAGACCCAGTACTTC
-	TRBV27	TRBJ1-4	few	CASSSTLDEKLFF	TGTGCCAGCAGTTCGACCCTAGATGAAAAACTGTTTTTT
TRBD2	TRBV20-1	TRBJ2-1	many	CSASGGERGNEQFF	TGCAGTGCTAGCGGGGGGGAAAGGGGCAATGAGCAGTTCTTC
-	TRBV5-1	TRBJ2-1	few	CASSLAESSWNEQFF	TGCGCCAGCAGCTTGGCCGAGTCTAGCTGGAATGAGCAGTTCTTC
-	TRBV27	TRBJ2-1	many	CASSFQGPHNEQFF	TGTGCCAGCAGTTTCCAGGGACCACACAATGAGCAGTTCTTC
-	TRBV6-1	TRBJ2-5	-	CAGSEAPRAGQSIF	TGTGCCGGCAGTGAAGCACCGCGGGCAGGACAGAGCATTTTC
-	TRBV7-8	TRBJ1-5	few	CASSLAGRANQPQHF	TGTGCCAGCAGCTTAGCGGGCAGGGCGAATCAGCCCCAGCATTTT
TRBD1	TRBV30	TRBJ1-1	many	CAWSYTGGLNTEAFF	TGTGCCTGGAGTTACACAGGGGGGTTGAACACTGAAGCTTTCTTT
TRBD2	TRBV27	TRBJ2-1	-	CASSLMAGVEQFF	TGTGCCAGCAGTTTAATGGCGGGAGTCGAGCAGTTCTTC
-	TRBV29-1	TRBJ1-1	-	CSVEVRGRRGTEAFF	TGCAGCGTTGAGGTGCGGGGGAGACGGGGCACTGAAGCTTTCTTT
TRBD1	TRBV2	TRBJ2-1	many	CASTPGTGYFSYNEQFF	TGTGCCAGCACCCCCGGGACAGGGTATTTTTCCTACAATGAGCAGTTCTTC
TRBD2	TRBV2	TRBJ2-7	many	CASREPGLAAYEQYF	TGTGCCAGCAGGGAACCGGGACTAGCGGCATACGAGCAGTACTTC
-	TRBV7-2	TRBJ2-5	few	CASSSRGAQGTQYF	TGTGCCAGCAGCTCAAGAGGCGCACAAGGGACCCAGTACTTC
TRBD1	TRBV29-1	TRBJ2-2	-	CSVEGQDLANTGELFF	TGCAGCGTGGAAGGACAGGATCTCGCGAACACCGGGGAGCTGTTTTTT
TRBD1	TRBV5-8	TRBJ2-2	many	CASSLTGTGTGELFF	TGTGCCAGCAGCTTAACCGGGACAGGGACCGGGGAGCTGTTTTTT
-	TRBV10-3	TRBJ2-7	many	CAISTNSYEQYF	TGTGCCATTAGTACCAACTCCTACGAGCAGTACTTC
TRBD1	TRBV3-1	TRBJ1-2	-	CASSQVLTGDGYTF	TGTGCCAGCAGCCAAGTTTTGACAGGGGATGGCTACACCTTC
TRBD2	TRBV20-1	TRBJ2-3	few	CSARDMISGSTDTQYF	TGCAGTGCTAGAGATATGATTAGCGGGAGCACAGATACGCAGTATTTT
TRBD2	TRBV7-8	TRBJ2-1	few	CASSLQAGVVYGEQFF	TGTGCCAGCAGCCTCCAGGCGGGAGTGGTGTATGGTGAGCAGTTCTTC
-	TRBV6-1	TRBJ2-2	-	CASVDWTENTGELFF	TGTGCCAGCGTCGATTGGACAGAGAACACCGGGGAGCTGTTTTTT
-	TRBV3-1	TRBJ1-5	many	CASSQGWGRNQPQHF	TGTGCCAGCAGCCAAGGGTGGGGGCGGAATCAGCCCCAGCATTTT
-	TRBV30	TRBJ2-1	many	CAWSGAYNEQFF	TGTGCCTGGAGTGGAGCCTACAATGAGCAGTTCTTC